Ten or more counts support the clone carrying this T cell receptor (beta chain). What it binds is unknown. Libraries of TCR beta came from iRepertoire HTBI primers plus Arm-PCR of CDR3 regions. TCRdb processed the multiplex PCR reads anew with MiXCR; each CDR3 protein has one entry. Of roughly 490,000 distinct CDR3 sequences in the sample, 22% were seen once. As to time point: persistent/refractory GD, antithyroid drugs over 5 years with positive TRAb. TCR sequences were obtained from RNA taken from PBMCs. V was trimmed by 5 bases and J by 1 base, leaving 14 bases between them. Germline CDR1 reads PRHDT; CDR2 reads FYEKMQ (reference sequence). The CDR3 contains 15 residues. The sample originates from a study of regulatory T cells in long-lasting Graves disease. Study-level findings and limits: There was favoring of TRBV28, TRBJ1-2 and TRBJ2-5 in persistent disease. No thyroid tissue was studied; the work used peripheral blood only. Among persistent patients, a larger number of public clonotypes were shared (around 3,000) than among newly diagnosed patients (about 970). Less diverse TCR repertoires were seen in persistent Graves' patients than in newly diagnosed ones.

The clonotype was recovered from a female donor with Graves disease. The chain combines TRBV13 with TRBJ1-1; D is perhaps TRBD1 (6 bases). Sequencing was performed on peripheral blood mononuclear cells (PBMCs), taken when the disease was refractory, from a patient treated with antithyroid drugs. This CDR3 reads CASSLYGQTNTEAFF. The CDR3 nucleotides read TGTGCCAGCAGCCTCTACGGACAGACGAACACTGAAGCTTTCTTT.